A single T cell receptor beta chain is shown here with its context. No antigen is known for it. Germline CDR1 and CDR2: SGHTA and FQGTGA. The V end was cut by 5 bases, the J end by 7 bases, with 12 bases between. This CDR3 comprises 13 residues. TCRdb re-called the RT-PCR reads with MiXCR, one entry per CDR3 protein. The repertoire consists of fewer than 250,000 distinct CDR3 sequences, with roughly an eighth occurring once and the leading ten covering 26%. The sample originates from a study of response to subunit inactivated influenza vaccine. Study-wide results and limits: The authors proposed limited new T cell recruitment per seasonal influenza vaccination.

This material consisted of CD8+ T cells sorted from PBMCs, taken 5 days after vaccination. The rearrangement links TRBV7-3 to TRBJ2-1; D unclear. This TCR came from a man over 45 who received an inactivated influenza vaccine. DNA of the CDR3: TGTGCCAGCAGCCCCGTTGGGTCGAATGAGCAGTTCTTC. Protein sequence: CASSPVGSNEQFF.